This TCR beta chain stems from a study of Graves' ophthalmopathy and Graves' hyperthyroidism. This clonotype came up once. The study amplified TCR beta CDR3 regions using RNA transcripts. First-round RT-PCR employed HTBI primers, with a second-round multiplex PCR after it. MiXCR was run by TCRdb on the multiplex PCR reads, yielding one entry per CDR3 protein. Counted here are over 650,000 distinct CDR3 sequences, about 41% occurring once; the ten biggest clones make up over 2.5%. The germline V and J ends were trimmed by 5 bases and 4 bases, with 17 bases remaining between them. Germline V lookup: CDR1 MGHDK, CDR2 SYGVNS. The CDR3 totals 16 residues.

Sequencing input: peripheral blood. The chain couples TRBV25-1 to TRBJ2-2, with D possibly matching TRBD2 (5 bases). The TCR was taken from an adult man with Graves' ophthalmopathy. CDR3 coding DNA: TGTGCCAGCAGTACTAGACGGGGAATCGTCACCGGGGAGCTGTTTTTT. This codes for CASSTRRGIVTGELFF.